The rows below give T cell receptor beta chains drawn from one sample of a study of T cells in Graves' hyperthyroidism and ophthalmopathy. TCRdb itself ran the multiplex PCR reads through MiXCR, one entry per CDR3 protein. This table has 400,000 to 450,000 distinct CDR3 sequences, about 15% appearing once. The sample taken for sequencing was blood. These receptors were collected from a man between 18 and 35 years old with Graves' ophthalmopathy. Each CDR3 is given with its conserved first and last residue. Each record gives: V gene, D gene, J gene, clone size, CDR3 protein, CDR3 DNA. The D gene is left open where the match is weak. Clone size is given for some rows only: seen once, a few or many times, or a class if the clone is expanded.

V: TRBV27
D: -
J: TRBJ2-2
size: few
CDR3: CASSLTDNTGELFF
DNA: TGTGCCAGCAGTCTGACAGATAACACCGGGGAGCTGTTTTTT

V: TRBV6-1
D: -
J: TRBJ2-5
size: many
CDR3: CASSEATGQYQETQYF
DNA: TGTGCCAGCAGTGAAGCCACCGGGCAGTACCAAGAGACCCAGTACTTC

V: TRBV18
D: -
J: TRBJ2-7
size: many
CDR3: CASSVLLYEQYF
DNA: TGTGCCAGCTCAGTGTTACTCTACGAGCAGTACTTC

V: TRBV12-3/TRBV12-4
D: TRBD1
J: TRBJ2-1
size: -
CDR3: CASRSSRDRDYNEQFF
DNA: TGTGCCAGCAGAAGTAGCCGGGACAGGGACTACAATGAGCAGTTCTTC

V: TRBV6-2/TRBV6-3
D: -
J: TRBJ2-1
size: few
CDR3: CASSYSGWANNEQFF
DNA: TGTGCCAGCAGTTACTCCGGTTGGGCGAACAATGAGCAGTTCTTC

V: TRBV27
D: TRBD1
J: TRBJ1-2
size: many
CDR3: CASRGTGGTNGYTF
DNA: TGTGCCAGCAGAGGGACAGGGGGCACCAATGGCTACACCTTC

V: TRBV11-2
D: -
J: TRBJ2-7
size: -
CDR3: CASSTSGLNEQYF
DNA: TGTGCCAGCAGCACGAGCGGGCTTAACGAGCAGTACTTC

V: TRBV7-9
D: -
J: TRBJ1-1
size: -
CDR3: CASSIGEAFF
DNA: TGTGCCAGCAGTATAGGGGAAGCTTTCTTT

V: TRBV6-1
D: TRBD1
J: TRBJ1-2
size: many
CDR3: CASSEQGALSYGYTF
DNA: TGTGCCAGCAGTGAACAGGGGGCTCTTAGCTATGGCTACACCTTC

V: TRBV13
D: -
J: TRBJ1-1
size: many
CDR3: CASSLRHEAFF
DNA: TGTGCCAGCAGCCTTAGACACGAAGCTTTCTTT

V: TRBV6-1
D: -
J: TRBJ2-3
size: many
CDR3: CASSPFGIGTDTQYF
DNA: TGTGCCAGCAGTCCTTTCGGGATTGGCACAGATACGCAGTATTTT

V: TRBV12-3/TRBV12-4
D: TRBD2
J: TRBJ2-7
size: many
CDR3: CASSLAGIAEQYF
DNA: TGTGCCAGCAGCCTAGCGGGTATAGCCGAGCAGTACTTC

V: TRBV6-1
D: TRBD2
J: TRBJ2-3
size: many
CDR3: CASSEFLADTDTQYF
DNA: TGTGCCAGCAGTGAATTCCTAGCGGACACAGATACGCAGTATTTT

V: TRBV6-5
D: -
J: TRBJ1-1
size: -
CDR3: CASSSAGMNTEAFF
DNA: TGTGCCAGCAGTTCTGCCGGGATGAACACTGAAGCTTTCTTT

V: TRBV5-1
D: -
J: TRBJ2-5
size: -
CDR3: CASSLLGETQETQYF
DNA: TGCGCCAGCAGCTTGCTCGGGGAGACCCAAGAGACCCAGTACTTC

V: TRBV20-1
D: TRBD2
J: TRBJ2-7
size: many
CDR3: CSARVAGVRYEQYF
DNA: TGCAGTGCTAGAGTAGCGGGAGTACGCTACGAGCAGTACTTC

V: TRBV11-2
D: -
J: TRBJ2-1
size: few
CDR3: CASVLGGARNEQFF
DNA: TGTGCCAGTGTCCTTGGGGGGGCGAGGAATGAGCAGTTCTTC

V: TRBV28
D: TRBD2
J: TRBJ2-3
size: once
CDR3: CASSSGGLAGGTGDTQYF
DNA: TGTGCCAGCAGCTCCGGGGGACTAGCGGGGGGGACGGGAGATACGCAGTATTTT

V: TRBV5-5
D: -
J: TRBJ2-6
size: few
CDR3: CASSRDVSGANVLTF
DNA: TGTGCCAGCAGCAGGGACGTTTCTGGGGCCAACGTCCTGACTTTC

V: TRBV9
D: -
J: TRBJ1-1
size: -
CDR3: CASSVQGGSTEAFF
DNA: TGTGCCAGCAGCGTCCAGGGTGGGAGCACTGAAGCTTTCTTT

V: TRBV7-9
D: -
J: TRBJ1-6
size: many
CDR3: CASSLSSRADSPLHF
DNA: TGTGCCAGCAGCTTATCCAGCAGGGCTGATTCACCCCTCCACTTT

V: TRBV4-1
D: TRBD2
J: TRBJ2-5
size: -
CDR3: CASSEGLTETQYF
DNA: TGCGCCAGCAGCGAGGGACTAACGGAGACCCAGTACTTC

V: TRBV20-1
D: TRBD2
J: TRBJ2-7
size: many
CDR3: CSARDWTSGAEQYF
DNA: TGCAGTGCTAGAGATTGGACTAGCGGGGCCGAGCAGTACTTC

V: TRBV7-9
D: -
J: TRBJ1-1
size: few
CDR3: CASSSIRTALDTEAFF
DNA: TGTGCCAGCAGCTCAATTCGGACAGCCTTGGACACTGAAGCTTTCTTT

V: TRBV2
D: -
J: TRBJ1-6
size: -
CDR3: CASSSGVPDNSPLHF
DNA: TGTGCCAGCTCTTCAGGGGTTCCGGATAATTCACCCCTCCACTTT

V: TRBV7-8
D: TRBD2
J: TRBJ2-1
size: -
CDR3: CASSSPIAGGGNEQFF
DNA: TGTGCCAGCAGCTCACCTATAGCGGGGGGGGGGAATGAGCAGTTCTTC

V: TRBV12-3/TRBV12-4
D: TRBD2
J: TRBJ2-5
size: many
CDR3: CASSLGGLAGGKMETQYF
DNA: TGTGCCAGCAGTTTAGGAGGACTAGCGGGAGGGAAGATGGAGACCCAGTACTTC

V: TRBV12-3/TRBV12-4
D: -
J: TRBJ1-1
size: many
CDR3: CASSLLGDTEAFF
DNA: TGTGCCAGCAGTTTATTGGGGGACACTGAAGCTTTCTTT

V: TRBV2
D: TRBD1
J: TRBJ2-2
size: many
CDR3: CASSDQGAAAGELFF
DNA: TGTGCCAGCAGTGACCAGGGGGCAGCGGCCGGGGAGCTGTTTTTT

V: TRBV3-1
D: TRBD1
J: TRBJ1-2
size: many
CDR3: CASSKTGGARANYGYTF
DNA: TGTGCCAGCAGCAAAACAGGGGGCGCCCGAGCTAACTATGGCTACACCTTC

V: TRBV6-5
D: TRBD2
J: TRBJ2-3
size: -
CDR3: CAGSYGTSGSTDTQYF
DNA: TGTGCCGGCAGTTACGGGACTAGCGGGAGTACAGATACGCAGTATTTT

V: TRBV7-9
D: -
J: TRBJ2-7
size: many
CDR3: CASSLVLDRSYEQYF
DNA: TGTGCCAGCAGCTTAGTTCTCGACAGATCCTACGAGCAGTACTTC

V: TRBV3-1
D: -
J: TRBJ2-7
size: few
CDR3: CASSQAYSYEQYF
DNA: TGTGCCAGCAGCCAAGCCTACAGCTACGAGCAGTACTTC

V: TRBV14
D: -
J: TRBJ1-6
size: few
CDR3: CASSQGIDLGGNSPLHF
DNA: TGTGCCAGCAGCCAAGGCATCGATTTAGGGGGGAATTCACCCCTCCACTTT

V: TRBV11-3
D: TRBD1
J: TRBJ2-2
size: many
CDR3: CASSSTGGSTGELFF
DNA: TGTGCCAGCAGCTCTACAGGGGGCAGTACCGGGGAGCTGTTTTTT

V: TRBV3-1
D: -
J: TRBJ1-1
size: many
CDR3: CASSPGLGGTEAFF
DNA: TGTGCCAGCAGCCCAGGACTAGGGGGCACTGAAGCTTTCTTT

V: TRBV27
D: TRBD2
J: TRBJ2-1
size: many
CDR3: CASRGEGNEQFF
DNA: TGTGCCAGCAGAGGGGAGGGCAATGAGCAGTTCTTC

V: TRBV6-6
D: -
J: TRBJ2-2
size: -
CDR3: CASSYFEGTGELFF
DNA: TGTGCCAGCAGTTACTTCGAAGGGACCGGGGAGCTGTTTTTT

V: TRBV6-1
D: TRBD1
J: TRBJ1-1
size: -
CDR3: CASRAGTGKNTEAFF
DNA: TGTGCCAGCAGAGCCGGGACAGGGAAGAACACTGAAGCTTTCTTT

V: TRBV11-3
D: -
J: TRBJ1-2
size: -
CDR3: CASSWTFGTEDGYTF
DNA: TGTGCCAGCAGCTGGACCTTCGGGACTGAGGATGGCTACACCTTC

V: TRBV13
D: TRBD2
J: TRBJ2-1
size: many
CDR3: CASSGEIAGGHNEQFF
DNA: TGTGCCAGCAGCGGAGAAATAGCGGGGGGTCACAATGAGCAGTTCTTC

V: TRBV6-5
D: -
J: TRBJ2-2
size: many
CDR3: CASSYSTRSGELFF
DNA: TGTGCCAGCAGTTACTCAACTAGGTCCGGGGAGCTGTTTTTT

V: TRBV5-1
D: TRBD2
J: TRBJ2-5
size: -
CDR3: CASSRPASGGQETQYF
DNA: TGCGCCAGCAGCCGACCGGCTAGCGGGGGGCAAGAGACCCAGTACTTC

V: TRBV11-3
D: TRBD2
J: TRBJ2-5
size: many
CDR3: CASSFRLAGRRETQYF
DNA: TGTGCCAGCAGCTTCAGATTAGCGGGGCGGAGAGAGACCCAGTACTTC

V: TRBV24-1
D: -
J: TRBJ2-5
size: -
CDR3: CATSVWGSETQYF
DNA: TGTGCCACCAGTGTATGGGGTTCGGAGACCCAGTACTTC

V: TRBV14
D: -
J: TRBJ1-2
size: many
CDR3: CASSQANYNYGYTF
DNA: TGTGCCAGCAGCCAGGCCAACTACAACTATGGCTACACCTTC

V: TRBV9
D: TRBD1
J: TRBJ2-7
size: once
CDR3: CASSRQGENYEQYF
DNA: TGTGCCAGCAGCCGACAGGGGGAGAACTACGAGCAGTACTTC

V: TRBV5-1
D: TRBD2
J: TRBJ2-3
size: many
CDR3: CASSPWAPSGAADTQYF
DNA: TGCGCCAGCAGCCCCTGGGCCCCTAGCGGGGCGGCAGATACGCAGTATTTT

V: TRBV2
D: -
J: TRBJ1-1
size: many
CDR3: CASSVGGVNTEAFF
DNA: TGTGCCAGCAGTGTTGGCGGAGTGAACACTGAAGCTTTCTTT